This T cell receptor (beta chain) derives from a study of PD-L1 blockade in urothelial cancer. Whole-study context: Patients arrived having already received 0 to 3 prior chemotherapy regimens. The study recovered a median of approximately 150,000 T cells per blood sample.

TCRdb's copy holds only in-frame clones and misses some; the assay was immunoSEQ multiplex PCR. This table holds around 63,000 clones, roughly four fifths found once. This clone turned up a few times. The time point was: pretreatment peripheral blood. CDR3 length: 17 amino acids. CDR1 GTSNPN and CDR2 SVGIG come from the germline V gene (reference sequence). V lost 1 base and J lost 3, with 21 bases in between. This TCR was sampled from a man between 65 and 80 years old with urothelial cancer. The starting material was PBMCs, obtained around atezolizumab (anti-PD-L1) treatment. The chain recombines TRBV30 with TRBJ1-2; TRBD1 might be the D (6 bases). In nucleotides, the CDR3 is TGTGCCTGGAGTGGCCCAATCTTGACAGGAACTGACTATGGCTACACCTTC. Its translation: CAWSGPILTGTDYGYTF.